These 16 T cell receptor beta chains were sequenced from one sample in a study of blood T cells in healthy people across ages. Combining a sample-barcoded 5' primer with a J-beta primer mix, a second PCR ran for about 7 to 11 cycles. TCRdb processed the 5' RACE reads anew with MiXCR; each CDR3 protein has one entry. The sample records roughly 860,000 distinct CDR3 sequences, approximately 59% being singletons. Sequencing was performed on blood. The source of these receptors is a man aged 25-40 years in good health.

The V and J genes are TRBV6-1 and TRBJ2-5, with unresolved D. The DNA end lines up better with TRBJ2-7; the J call may be wrong. CDR3 length: 13 residues. Germline V gene lookup returns CDR1 MNHNS and CDR2 SASEGT. As DNA, the CDR3 is TGTGCCTGTTCCGGACCGGACTCCTACGAGCAGTACTTC. This gives the protein CACSGPDSYEQYF.

The chain carries TRBV15 and TRBJ2-7; TRBD1 matches at 7 bases. Gene TRBJ2-5 matches the end of the DNA better, so the J call may be wrong. CDR1 and CDR2 from the germline V gene are LNHNV and YYDKDF (reference sequence). The length of the CDR3 is 14 residues. CDR3 nucleotides: TGTGCCACCAGCAACGACAGGGAATTAGTGACCCAGTACTTC. It encodes CATSNDRELVTQYF.

The rearrangement joins TRBV4-3 to TRBJ2-7, with no clear D. V was clipped by 1 base and J by 0 bases, with 10 bases between them. Germline CDR1 is LGHNA and CDR2 is YSLEER. CDR3 length equals 15 residues. CDR3 protein: CASSQGQAASYEQYF. CDR3 nucleotide sequence: TGCGCCAGCAGCCAAGGGCAGGCCGCCTCCTACGAGCAGTACTTC.

The chain employs TRBV28 and TRBJ2-1; D remains ambiguous. Gene TRBJ2-7 matches the end of the DNA better, so the J call may be wrong. The CDR3 sequence is 12 residues long. Germline V gene lookup returns CDR1 MDHEN and CDR2 SYDVKM. The CDR3 coding sequence is TGTGCCAGCAGTGTCACGTCTTACGAGCAGTACTTC. This gives the protein CASSVTSYEQYF.

This clonotype was recorded once. This chain uses TRBV28 with TRBJ2-1; tentative D call: TRBD2 (6 bases). Germline assignment: CDR1 MDHEN and CDR2 SYDVKM. The V end was cut by 6 bases, the J end by 2 bases, with 17 bases between. This CDR3 contains 16 residues. CDR3 sequence reads: CASSQAPGGTYNEQFF. In nucleotides, the CDR3 is TGTGCCAGCAGCCAAGCCCCTGGCGGGACCTACAATGAGCAGTTCTTC.

The rearrangement joins TRBV7-2 to TRBJ2-3; 9 bases fit TRBD2. Per germline, CDR1 SGHTA and CDR2 FQGNSA. The CDR3 spans 15 residues. V lost 3 bases, J lost 5 bases, and 6 bases stayed unmatched. The CDR3 region is CASSLGRGGEDTQYF. CDR3 nucleotide sequence: TGTGCCAGCAGCTTGGGGCGGGGGGGCGAAGATACGCAGTATTTT.

This clonotype occurred once. V and J are TRBV6-5 and TRBJ2-3; D not certain. V was shortened by 0 bases and J by 10 bases, with 5 bases between the two germline ends. Germline loops: CDR1 MNHEY, CDR2 SVGAGI. This CDR3 contains 11 residues. The CDR3 bases are TGTGCCAGCAGTTACTCGAATTCGCAGTATTTT. Translated, it gives CASSYSNSQYF.

The chain employs TRBV12-3 or TRBV12-4 and TRBJ2-2; 7 nucleotides line up with TRBD2. The CDR3 sequence is 15 residues long. V lost 5 bases to trimming and J lost 6 bases; unmatched junction nucleotides: 9. CDR3 residues: CASSNWTSRAGELFF. The CDR3 coding sequence is TGTGCCAGCAGTAACTGGACTAGTAGGGCCGGGGAGCTGTTTTTT.

This clonotype was counted between two and nine times. This rearrangement joins TRBV10-3 to TRBJ2-5; TRBD2 aligns across 7 bases. This CDR3 spans 13 amino acids. Per the germline V gene, CDR1 is ENHRY and CDR2 is SYGVKD. V trimming: 7 bases; J trimming: 4 bases; junction bases outside the gene matches: 6. CDR3 bases: TGTGCCATCACCCAACGCGGGGGAGAGACCCAGTACTTC. The encoded protein is CAITQRGGETQYF.

This sequence joins TRBV6-2 or TRBV6-3 and TRBJ2-3, with D possibly matching TRBD2 (6 bases). V was pared by 4 bases and J by 10 bases, with 12 bases between. Germline assignment: CDR1 MNHEY and CDR2 SVGEGT. The CDR3 is made up of 12 amino acids. The CDR3 DNA is TGTGCCAGCAGTTTCCGACTAGTTCCGCAGTATTTT. This encodes CASSFRLVPQYF.

The V and J genes are TRBV29-1 and TRBJ2-1; D is undetermined. Germline V gene lookup returns CDR1 SQVTM and CDR2 ANQGSEA. V lost 3 bases, J lost 0 bases, and 15 bases lay in between. The CDR3 spans 16 residues. The CDR3 sequence: CSVEENSPSSYNEQFF. For the CDR3, the DNA is TGCAGCGTTGAGGAGAACTCCCCGAGCTCCTACAATGAGCAGTTCTTC.

The chain employs TRBV4-3 and TRBJ2-6; a possible D gene is TRBD1 (5 bases). The CDR3 extends over 16 amino acids. Germline-derived CDR1 and CDR2 are LGHNA and YSLEER. Trimming removed 4 bases at V and 2 bases at J, with 12 bases between. Here the CDR3 reads CASSPSIGAGANVLTF. The CDR3 DNA follows: TGCGCCAGCAGCCCTTCCATAGGGGCTGGGGCCAACGTCCTGACTTTC.

The chain employs TRBV6-2 or TRBV6-3 and TRBJ2-5, with D perhaps TRBD1 (5 bases). TRBJ2-7 matches the DNA end more closely, so the J call is doubtful. CDR3 size: 16 residues. Germline loops: CDR1 MNHEY, CDR2 SVGEGT. CDR3 in amino acids: CASSPLPGHPFYEQYF. The CDR3 DNA follows: TGTGCCAGCAGCCCCCTCCCAGGGCATCCTTTCTACGAGCAGTACTTC.

This clonotype was seen a single time. At one of its ends the junction is not consistent with the germline gene, which may arise from a read error. The rearrangement links TRBV9 to TRBJ2-3; D unresolved. This CDR3 region has 10 residues. Looked up from germline, CDR1 is SGDLS and CDR2 is YYNGEE. This CDR3 reads CAGSEDTQYF. In DNA, the CDR3 is TGTGCCGGCAGTGAAGATACGCAGTATTTT. Full variable domain (remainder filled in from reference TRBV9 and TRBJ2-3): DSGVTQTPKHLITATGQRVTLRCSPRSGDLSVYWYQQSLDQGLQFLIQYYNGEERAKGNILERFSAQQFPDLHSELNLSSLELGDSALYFCAGSEDTQYFGPGTRLTVL.

This chain links TRBV6-5 with TRBJ2-7; D possibly corresponds to TRBD1 (5 bases). The CDR3 loop spans 11 amino acids. Trimming removed 11 bases at V and 0 bases at J, with 8 bases between. The germline CDR1 and CDR2 sequences are MNHEY and SVGAGI. CDR3 sequence: CAAGRSYEQYF. The CDR3 nucleotides read TGTGCCGCAGGGCGCTCCTACGAGCAGTACTTC.

The rearrangement uses TRBV6-5 and TRBJ1-2, with 9 bases fitting TRBD1. There are 13 residues in the CDR3. V shed 6 bases and J 6 bases; nucleotides not matched to a gene: 5. CDR1 is MNHEY and CDR2 is SVGAGI in the germline V gene. The DNA for the CDR3 is TGTGCCAGCAGCGGGGACAGGGATCATGGCTACACCTTC. This codes for CASSGDRDHGYTF.